Sequencing of this T cell receptor (beta chain) was carried out in a study of blood T cell repertoires in COVID-19 (dated by TCRdb to about 2020). Looking at the study overall: The collaborator samples originated in the United States, Italy and Spain and spanned the acute and convalescent phases of COVID-19. Where HLA class I and class II types were available, the types were taken from metadata supplied by the sample provider, not from assay-based typing. Deeply sampled blood TCRbeta repertoires from subjects exposed to, actively infected with, or recovered from COVID-19 were included in the dataset. Samples were obtained from the ongoing ImmuneRACE study (first 160 participants) and from 1,254 subjects provided by 6 global collaborators. The material from the prospective study consisted of cDNA or gDNA derived from T cells, B-cell-depleted T cells, or PBMCs. The sample metadata nearly always contained a de-identified subject ID, COVID-19 status, age in years and sex. The repertoires were released in a freely available public database intended as a resource for research on the immune response to SARS-CoV-2.

The investigation overall reported the following: How much clinical and demographic metadata was included differed by source and by participant, and the metadata was provided uncurated.

The CDR3 runs 14 amino acids, cysteine and phenylalanine included. This entry keeps only the CDR3 DNA: 42 bases, framed from base 1. For CDR1 and CDR2, the germline V gene lists SGHNT and YENEEA. Deletion took 6 bases off V and 5 bases off J, with a span of 17 bases between the germline ends. Each collaborating institution followed its own protocols to collect whole blood in K2EDTA tubes. For TCRbeta analysis, collaborators shipped samples as frozen whole blood, isolated PBMCs, or DNA extracted from either of those sample types. TCRbeta CDR3 regions were amplified from genomic DNA using the immunoSEQ Assay, a bias-controlled multiplex PCR. The paper's data handling went like this. The number of nucleated cells in each sample was estimated by amplification of reference gene primers within the assay. To quantify the absolute abundance of each unique TCRbeta CDR3 rearrangement, sequence reads were collapsed and filtered. Productive Simpson clonality was computed per sample as the square root of Simpson's diversity index over productive rearrangements. The source is immuneACCESS, and TCRdb retained only in-frame sequences with V and J called. Part of the clones is not carried over; for the studies checked, unresolved V genes explain less than half of this, and the remainder is unexplained. V, J and clone size are those of that table, while D and trimming were read from the DNA. The sample table contains tens of thousands of clones; only one count was recorded for 75% to 90% of them. The leading ten clones occupy 13% to 15% of the sample.

As concerns this clone: This clone's antigen is unknown. No base qualities exist here, and no much larger clone lies one base off it.

The sequence was obtained from a human donor with acute or convalescent COVID-19. The donor label of this sample is uncertain. This chain is built from TRBV11-3 and TRBJ2-7, with TRBD2 tentatively as D gene (5 bases match). Material: peripheral blood. The nucleotide sequence is given as TGTGCCAGCAGGACCTCCGTGGGGAGTCACGAGCAGTACTTC. This sequence encodes CASRTSVGSHEQYF.